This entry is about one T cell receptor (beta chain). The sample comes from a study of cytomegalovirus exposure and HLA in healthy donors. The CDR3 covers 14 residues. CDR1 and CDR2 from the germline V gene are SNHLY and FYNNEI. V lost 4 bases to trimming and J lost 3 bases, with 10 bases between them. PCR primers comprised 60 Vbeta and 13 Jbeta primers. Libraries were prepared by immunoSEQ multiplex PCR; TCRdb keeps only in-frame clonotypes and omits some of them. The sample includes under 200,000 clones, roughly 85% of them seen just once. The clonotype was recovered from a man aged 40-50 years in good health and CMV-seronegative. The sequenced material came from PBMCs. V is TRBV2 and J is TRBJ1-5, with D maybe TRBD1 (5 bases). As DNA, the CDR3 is TGTGCCAGCAGTGCCGGGACTACCAATCAGCCCCAGCATTTT. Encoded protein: CASSAGTTNQPQHF.